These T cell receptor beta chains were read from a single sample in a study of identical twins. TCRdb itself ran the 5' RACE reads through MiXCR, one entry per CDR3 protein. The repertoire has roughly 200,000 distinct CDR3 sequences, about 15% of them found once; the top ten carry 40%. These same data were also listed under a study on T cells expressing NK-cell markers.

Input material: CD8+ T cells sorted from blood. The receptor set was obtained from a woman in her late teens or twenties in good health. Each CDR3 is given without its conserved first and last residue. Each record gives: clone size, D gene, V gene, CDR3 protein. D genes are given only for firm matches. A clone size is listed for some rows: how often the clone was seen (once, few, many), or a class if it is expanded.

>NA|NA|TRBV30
ASRDTYNEQF
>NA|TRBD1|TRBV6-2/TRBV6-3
ASSYPEQGDYEQY
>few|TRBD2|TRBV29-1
SVEGGGSAGGFSLEQY
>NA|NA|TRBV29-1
SVAHSGELF
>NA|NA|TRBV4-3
ASSQEAGWLNIQY
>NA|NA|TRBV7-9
ASGRETAYNEQF
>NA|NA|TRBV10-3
AISVGVGGSYNEQF
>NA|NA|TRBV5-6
ASTVGIAYNEQF
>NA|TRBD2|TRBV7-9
ASSGGLAGFTDTQY
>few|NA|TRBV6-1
ATSPGTPSTDTQY
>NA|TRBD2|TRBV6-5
ASSLRGGVGELF
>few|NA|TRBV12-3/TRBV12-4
ASSLGDSYYNEQF
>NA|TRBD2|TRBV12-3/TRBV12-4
ASSLGLAAPETQY
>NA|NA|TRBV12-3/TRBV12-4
ASSFSYAETQY
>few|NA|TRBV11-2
ASRHIDRGGFETGELF
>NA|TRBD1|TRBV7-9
ASSRTGVGV
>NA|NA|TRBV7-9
ASSLAGPEQY
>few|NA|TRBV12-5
ASGRLPYNEQF
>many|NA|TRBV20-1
SALSEGVTEAF
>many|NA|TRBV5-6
ASSLGTGRPDTQY
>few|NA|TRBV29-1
SVSRRERFYNEQF
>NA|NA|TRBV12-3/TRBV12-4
ASSFGGLETQY
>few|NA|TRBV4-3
ASSQALLSTDTQY
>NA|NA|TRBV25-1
ASSEYYADNSPLH
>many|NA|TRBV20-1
SARRKDYGNQPQH
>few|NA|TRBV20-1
SALFTGEEAF
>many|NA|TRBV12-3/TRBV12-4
ASSFMNTGELF
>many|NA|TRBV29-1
SVGGGTEAF
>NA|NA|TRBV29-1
SARGATFYEQY
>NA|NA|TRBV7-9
ASSPRLVREQY
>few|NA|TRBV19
ASSIGAVLYGYT
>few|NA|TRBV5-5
ASSLLDNLLYEQY
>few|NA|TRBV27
ASSLSGGTRYGYT
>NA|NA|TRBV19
ASSPRGAKNIQY
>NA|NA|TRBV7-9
ASSSGPQPQH
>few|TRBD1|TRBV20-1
SARSGTVSYNEQF
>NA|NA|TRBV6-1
ASSWKNEAF
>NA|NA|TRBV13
ASSLALEGGTSTDTQY
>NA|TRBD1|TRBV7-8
ASSLEGGADTGELF
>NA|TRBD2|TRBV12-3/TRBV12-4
ASSGTSGSMDTQY
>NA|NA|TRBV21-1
ASSKAPPGEADTQY
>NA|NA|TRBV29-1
SAWDTNTEAF
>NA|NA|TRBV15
ATSRAGEETQY
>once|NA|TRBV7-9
ASSLSTVRMNYGYT
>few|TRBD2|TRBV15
ATSRDVASGRSYEQY
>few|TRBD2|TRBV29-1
SVPNTSGGTNEQF
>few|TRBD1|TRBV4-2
ASSQRQGSTNEKLF
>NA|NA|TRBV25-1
ASSEWGQEQF
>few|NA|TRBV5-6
ASSLGGDQETQY
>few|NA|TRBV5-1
ASRVARPDTQY
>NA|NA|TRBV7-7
ASSWTAYPNTGELF
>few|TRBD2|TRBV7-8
GGTSLTGELF
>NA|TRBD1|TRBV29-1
SVVAGGYEQY
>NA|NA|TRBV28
ASSLGRNNEKLF
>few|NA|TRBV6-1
ALGRAGNTEAF